This T cell receptor (beta chain) was captured by sequencing in a study of T cells in localized non-small cell lung cancer. Only in-frame clones appear in the TCRdb table, and some are missing; sequencing was by immunoSEQ multiplex PCR. The sample carries roughly 27,000 clones, approximately 90% recorded once. V dropped 3 bases and J dropped 1 base, with 12 bases sitting between them. The CDR3 length is 15 residues. CDR1 is KGHSH, CDR2 LQKENI, per germline. The sequence derives from a woman aged 35-75 years with stage III lung adenocarcinoma. Specimen: peripheral blood mononuclear cells, collected before any cancer treatment. The chain carries TRBV18 and TRBJ1-1, with D perhaps matching TRBD1 (5 bases). The CDR3 DNA sequence: TGTGCCAGCTCACCGGCGCTTGGGGGGAACACTGAAGCTTTCTTT. Translation: CASSPALGGNTEAFF.